The 27 T cell receptor beta chains presented below share a single source sample, sequenced in a study of human T cells and chemical hapten exposure. The sample's time point: pre-sensitization, week 0. Noted treatment: therapeutic diphenylcyclopropenone sensitization with weekly scalp DPC. TCRdb re-analysed the RACE reads in MiXCR, keeping a single row per CDR3 protein. The table lists about 89,000 distinct CDR3 sequences, approximately 10% of them singletons. The sequences come from whole blood, collected in connection with sensitization to the hapten diphenylcyclopropenone (DPC). Receptors originate from a woman aged 55-69 years with alopecia areata. Some clones in this sample may be carry-over from other donors' samples.

As for this clonotype: This clone may be a read error of a much larger clone one base away. The chain uses TRBV27 and TRBJ2-1; maybe TRBD1 (6 bases). The CDR3 contains 13 residues. Looked up from germline, CDR1 is MNHEY and CDR2 is SMNVEV (reference sequence). This CDR3 is CTSRGRVGNEQFF. CDR3 bases: TGTACCAGCAGGGGCAGGGTAGGCAATGAGCAGTTCTTC.

At least ten counts were recorded for this clonotype. The rearrangement joins TRBV10-1 to TRBJ2-3; D unclear. CDR1 and CDR2 (germline): WNHNN, SYGVQD (reference sequence). There are 12 residues in the CDR3. V was pared by 3 bases and J by 5 bases, with 6 bases between. CDR3 DNA sequence: TGCGCCAGCAGTGAAACGAGAGATACGCAGTATTTT. Residues: CASSETRDTQYF.

This clonotype has just a few counts. The rearrangement uses TRBV5-1 and TRBJ2-3, with 14 bases matching TRBD2. This CDR3 comprises 16 residues. Trimming removed 4 bases from V and 3 bases from J; junction bases left unmatched: 4. Per germline, CDR1 SGHRS and CDR2 YFSETQ. The CDR3 DNA reads as TGCGCCAGCAGCCTCGGGACTAGCGGGGGAACAGATACGCAGTATTTT. Its translation is CASSLGTSGGTDTQYF.

J is TRBJ2-3 and V is TRBV5-1; D is undetermined. The germline gives CDR1 SGHRS, CDR2 YFSETQ. This CDR3 is 16 amino acids long. V was trimmed by 0 bases and J by 5 bases, leaving 16 bases between them. The CDR3, as DNA: TGCGCCAGCAGCTTGGTTGTGTTTGTTGAGGAAGATACGCAGTATTTT. This translates into CASSLVVFVEEDTQYF.

This clonotype appeared many times. The chain recombines TRBV5-3 with TRBJ1-5; TRBD1 aligns across 9 bases. TRBV5-3 falls under the ORF class, with uncertain function. The CDR3 length is 17 residues. V lost 4 bases, J lost 1 base, and 9 bases stayed unmatched. The CDR3, as DNA: TGTGCCAGAAGCCTTCCGGGACAGGGAAGAAGCAATCAGCCCCAGCATTTT. Protein product: CARSLPGQGRSNQPQHF.

This clonotype was seen more than once but under ten times. The chain uses TRBV5-1 and TRBJ1-2; 12 nucleotides align to TRBD1. The CDR3 runs to 17 residues. The V segment lost 4 bases and the J segment 5 bases; nucleotides outside the gene matches: 12. Germline values: CDR1 SGHRS, CDR2 YFSETQ. CDR3 nucleotide sequence: TGCGCCAGCAGCCCGGGGACAGGGGGCTTTTTATCGTATGGCTACACCTTC. Its protein product is CASSPGTGGFLSYGYTF.

This chain uses TRBV4-1 with TRBJ2-3, with TRBD2 matching 8 bases. CDR1 is MGHRA and CDR2 is YSYEKL in the germline V gene. With V trimmed by 1 base and J by 6 bases, 12 bases remained unmatched. This CDR3 has 17 amino acids. Written as DNA, the CDR3 is TGCGCCAGCAGCCAAGGGCCGGCGGGGGGAACGCGGGATACGCAGTATTTT. Encoded protein: CASSQGPAGGTRDTQYF.

This clonotype was observed many times. V and J are TRBV12-3 or TRBV12-4 and TRBJ2-2, with 7 bases identical to TRBD1. V shed 1 base and J 1 base; nucleotides not matched to a gene: 6. The CDR3 covers 17 residues. This CDR3 is CASSLGPGQKNTGELFF. In nucleotides, the CDR3 is TGTGCCAGCAGTTTAGGCCCGGGACAGAAGAACACCGGGGAGCTGTTTTTT.

The V gene is TRBV7-9, the J gene TRBJ2-5; a weak D match, TRBD2 (6 bases). CDR3 length: 14 residues. Trimming removed 5 bases at V and 1 base at J, with 11 bases between. Germline assignment: CDR1 SEHNR and CDR2 FQNEAQ (reference sequence). The CDR3 loop reads CASSRGESQETQYF. The CDR3, as DNA: TGTGCCAGCAGCCGCGGGGAATCCCAAGAGACCCAGTACTTC.

The V call is TRBV20-1, the J call TRBJ2-3; D not certain. Germline V gene sequence: CDR1 DFQATT, CDR2 SNEGSKA (reference sequence). V lost 1 base and J 4 bases, leaving 12 bases between the germline ends. The CDR3 has 14 amino acids. The chain's CDR3 is CSARATRQADTQYF. In nucleotides, the CDR3 is TGCAGTGCTAGAGCTACTCGGCAGGCAGATACGCAGTATTTT.

This rearrangement joins TRBV7-8 to TRBJ1-2; 10 bases map to TRBD1. Per the germline V gene, CDR1 is SGHVS and CDR2 is FQNEAQ. The CDR3 has 16 amino acids. V trimming: 7 bases; J trimming: 4 bases; junction bases outside the gene matches: 12. CDR3 region: CASTLIPGTGAYGYTF. The CDR3 nucleotides are TGTGCCAGCACCTTGATACCCGGGACAGGGGCCTATGGCTACACCTTC.

This clonotype was counted between two and nine times. The chain combines TRBV12-3 or TRBV12-4 with TRBJ1-1, with D perhaps TRBD1 (6 bases). This CDR3 has 14 residues. The V gene lost 6 bases and the J gene lost 3 bases, with 14 bases spanning the gap. Written as DNA, the CDR3 is TGTGCCAGCAGGCAGACAGGTGGGGACACTGAAGCTTTCTTT. The encoded protein is CASRQTGGDTEAFF.

This clonotype has at least ten counts. As DNA, the CDR3 is TGTGCCAGCAGCCAAGATCTAAACCCGACGGGGGCTTTCTTT. Amino acid sequence: CASSQDLNPTGAFF. This chain connects TRBV3-1 to TRBJ1-1; D gene ambiguous. CDR3 length equals 14 residues. With 0 bases removed from V and 11 bases from J, the gap between germline ends came to 16 bases. CDR1 is LGHDT and CDR2 is YNNKEL in the germline V gene (reference sequence).

This clonotype was counted at least ten times. The chain carries TRBV7-9 and TRBJ2-7, with 9 bases matching TRBD2. This CDR3 region has 13 residues. The ends lost 3 bases at V and 4 bases at J; junction bases unmatched: 1. The germline V gene encodes CDR1 SEHNR and CDR2 FQNEAQ (reference sequence). The chain's CDR3 is CASSFAGGYEQYF. The CDR3 nucleotides are TGTGCCAGCAGCTTCGCGGGAGGGTACGAGCAGTACTTC.

This clonotype has a count of ten or more. This chain links TRBV25-1 with TRBJ2-5; 7 positions agree with TRBD1. With 7 bases clipped from V and 2 bases from J, the junction kept 7 bases outside the gene matches. The CDR3 spans 14 residues. Germline V lookup: CDR1 MGHDK, CDR2 SYGVNS. The CDR3 loop reads CASNRQGRQETQYF. CDR3 nucleotides: TGTGCCAGCAATCGACAGGGCAGGCAAGAGACCCAGTACTTC.

Ten or more counts support this clonotype. J is TRBJ2-3 and V is TRBV6-4; TRBD2 is a possible D gene (5 bases). The CDR3 consists of 18 residues. CDR1 and CDR2 (germline): MRHNA, SNTAGT. Trimming took 5 bases from V and 0 from J, leaving 21 bases between them. The CDR3 coding sequence is TGTGCCAGCAGTATGACTATATACACAACAAGTAGCACAGATACGCAGTATTTT. Translation gives CASSMTIYTTSSTDTQYF.

V usage is TRBV5-5 and J usage is TRBJ1-2; 9 bases match TRBD1. The germline CDR1 and CDR2 sequences are SGHKS and YYEKEE (reference sequence). Losses at the gene ends were 4 bases for V and 5 bases for J; bases not matched to a gene: 12. The CDR3 length is 16 residues. The CDR3 reads CASSPRITGGGYGYTF. The CDR3 nucleotides read TGTGCCAGCAGCCCACGTATTACAGGGGGCGGATATGGCTACACCTTC.

This clonotype was recorded at least ten times. The chain links TRBV20-1 to TRBJ1-2; no clear D gene. The germline V gene has CDR1 DFQATT and CDR2 SNEGSKA (reference sequence). With 1 base removed from V and 4 bases from J, the gap between germline ends came to 7 bases. The CDR3 runs to 12 residues. CDR3 sequence reads: CSARGRGYGYTF. Written as DNA, the CDR3 is TGCAGTGCTAGAGGCCGGGGCTATGGCTACACCTTC.

The gene calls are TRBV29-1 and TRBJ1-1; D is undetermined. In germline, CDR1 is SQVTM, CDR2 ANQGSEA. V was cut by 6 bases and J by 0 bases, with 11 bases left in between. The CDR3 length is 13 residues. Here the CDR3 reads CSVETQMNTEAFF. The CDR3 DNA reads as TGCAGCGTGGAGACCCAAATGAACACTGAAGCTTTCTTT.

This clonotype was found many times. This sequence joins TRBV18 and TRBJ1-1; TRBD1 aligns across 9 bases. Germline lookup yields CDR1 KGHSH and CDR2 LQKENI. V was pared by 3 bases and J by 4 bases, with 12 bases of the junction left unmatched. The CDR3 has 17 residues. The CDR3 DNA follows: TGTGCCAGCTCACCCACTAGGGACAGGGTCGGCGGCACTGAAGCTTTCTTT. Translating it yields CASSPTRDRVGGTEAFF.

This clonotype was seen only a few times. The V call is TRBV7-3, the J call TRBJ2-2; D is possibly TRBD2 (6 bases). CDR3 size: 13 residues. Trimming pared 5 bases from V and 6 bases from J, leaving 10 bases between. Germline CDR1 reads SGHTA; CDR2 reads FQGTGA. This CDR3 reads CASSPTSSGELFF. CDR3 sequence (DNA): TGTGCCAGCAGCCCAACTAGCTCCGGGGAGCTGTTTTTT.

This clonotype appeared many times. The chain links TRBV7-8 to TRBJ1-5, with D hard to call. The V end was cut by 7 bases, the J end by 5 bases, with 12 bases between. The CDR3 is 13 amino acids. The germline CDR1 and CDR2 sequences are SGHVS and FQNEAQ. The CDR3: CASTQPPHQPQHF. The CDR3 DNA follows: TGTGCCAGCACTCAACCCCCGCATCAGCCCCAGCATTTT. The variable domain in full, completed from reference TRBV7-8 and TRBJ1-5, reads GAGVSQSPRYKVAKRGQDVALRCDPISGHVSLFWYQQALGQGPEFLTYFQNEAQLDKSGLPSDRFFAERPEGSVSTLKIQRTQQEDSAVYLCASTQPPHQPQHFGDGTRLSIL.

This clonotype was seen at least ten times. This chain connects TRBV7-8 to TRBJ2-1; 10 nucleotides match TRBD1. The CDR3 runs 17 residues. Unmatched junction bases numbered 16, after V lost 4 bases and J lost 10 bases. Germline loops: CDR1 SGHVS, CDR2 FQNEAQ. The CDR3 region has the DNA TGTGCCAGCAGCTCCCCTGGGGACGGGACAGGGGCAGGGGAGCAGTTCTTC. It encodes CASSSPGDGTGAGEQFF. Full variable domain (remainder filled in from reference TRBV7-8 and TRBJ2-1): GAGVSQSPRYKVAKRGQDVALRCDPISGHVSLFWYQQALGQGPEFLTYFQNEAQLDKSGLPSDRFFAERPEGSVSTLKIQRTQQEDSAVYLCASSSPGDGTGAGEQFFGPGTRLTVL.

This clonotype was picked up a small number of times. The chain is built from TRBV18 and TRBJ2-1; 8 nucleotides line up with TRBD2. CDR3 length: 15 amino acids. Germline V gene sequence: CDR1 KGHSH, CDR2 LQKENI. V lost 6 bases and J lost 7; bases outside the gene matches: 11. Here the CDR3 reads CASSPTSGPFNEQFF. CDR3 DNA sequence: TGTGCCAGCTCCCCCACTAGCGGACCATTTAATGAGCAGTTCTTC.

Only one count was recorded for this clonotype. This chain uses TRBV29-1 with TRBJ1-2, with 7 bases identical to TRBD1. The CDR3 is 13 residues long. The germline CDR1 and CDR2 sequences are SQVTM and ANQGSEA. V shed 3 bases and J 7 bases; nucleotides not matched to a gene: 8. CDR3 nucleotide sequence: TGCAGCGTTGATAAAGGGGGCGCGGGTGGCTACACCTTC. This sequence encodes CSVDKGGAGGYTF.

J is TRBJ2-5 and V is TRBV18, with a tentative D call TRBD2 (6 bases). The germline CDR1 and CDR2 sequences are KGHSH and LQKENI. Trimming removed 6 bases at V and 3 bases at J, with 17 bases between. This CDR3 comprises 15 residues. Written as DNA, the CDR3 is TGTGCCAGCTCGCGACTAGACCGATATGAAGAGACCCAGTACTTC. Amino acids: CASSRLDRYEETQYF.

This chain links TRBV10-1 with TRBJ1-1; tentatively, D is TRBD1 (5 bases). CDR1 WNHNN and CDR2 SYGVQD come from the germline V gene (reference sequence). The CDR3 has 14 amino acids. V lost 4 bases and J lost 1, with 10 bases in between. The CDR3, as DNA: TGCGCCAGCAGTGGGGGGACGGAGAACACTGAAGCTTTCTTT. As protein: CASSGGTENTEAFF.